The next 2 T cell receptor beta chains were all read from a single sample in a study of blood T cell repertoires in COVID-19 (dated by TCRdb to 2020 to 2021). Library method: the immunoSEQ multiplex PCR assay. TCRdb obtained this table from immuneACCESS and retained in-frame rearrangements with V and J assigned. These tables miss some clones; where compared with another copy, unresolved V genes account for less than half of the shortfall, and the remainder is unexplained. The sample contains hundreds of thousands of clones, approximately 92% of them found a single time. About 1% of the sample is in the top ten clones. Sample: PBMCs or T cells enriched from blood (not recorded which). These receptors were collected from a man aged 18-30 years who had recovered from COVID-19.

This clone was found once. J is TRBJ2-1 and V is TRBV9; 8 bases agree with TRBD2. Germline lookup yields CDR1 SGDLS and CDR2 YYNGEE. The CDR3 is 15 amino acids. V lost 0 bases to trimming and J lost 9 bases; unmatched junction nucleotides: 8. The CDR3 protein is CASSVVTGGLSEQFF. CDR3 sequence (DNA): TGTGCCAGCAGCGTAGTAACGGGAGGGCTTAGTGAGCAGTTCTTC.

The chain uses TRBV6-5 and TRBJ1-6; TRBD1 might be the D (6 bases). CDR3 size: 11 residues. Germline V CDR1 and CDR2: MNHEY, SVGAGI. The ends were cut back, 8 bases at V and 16 bases at J, with 15 bases in the middle. CDR3 in amino acids: CASQGLRVLHF. The DNA of the CDR3 is TGTGCCAGCCAGGGGTTACGGGTTCTCCACTTT.